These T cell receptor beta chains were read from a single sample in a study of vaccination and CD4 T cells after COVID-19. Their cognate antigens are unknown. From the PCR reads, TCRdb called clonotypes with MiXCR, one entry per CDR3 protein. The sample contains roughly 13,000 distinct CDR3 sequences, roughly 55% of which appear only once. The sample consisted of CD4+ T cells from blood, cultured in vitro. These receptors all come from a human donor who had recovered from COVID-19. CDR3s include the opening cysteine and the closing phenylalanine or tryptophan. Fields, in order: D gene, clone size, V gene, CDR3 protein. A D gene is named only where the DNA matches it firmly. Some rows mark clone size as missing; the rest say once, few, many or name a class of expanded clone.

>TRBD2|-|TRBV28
CASSSSPGLESDTQYF
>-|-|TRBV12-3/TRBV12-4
CASRWVQGEQYF
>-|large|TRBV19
CASSHPYGSTEAFF
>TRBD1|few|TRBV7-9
CASSLGDRGTTEAFF
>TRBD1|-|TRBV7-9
CASSLVGTAETQYF
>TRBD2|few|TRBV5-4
CASRWWGGSETQYF
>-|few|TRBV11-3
CASSLDPSGNTQYF
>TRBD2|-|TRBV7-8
CASSSAGGRSYEQYF
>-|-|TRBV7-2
CASSRRTGAQDGELFF
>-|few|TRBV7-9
CAAGLDQPQHF
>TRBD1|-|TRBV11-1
CASSPRGRGQTEAFF
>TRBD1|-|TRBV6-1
CASSNPWGQSPGTDTQYF
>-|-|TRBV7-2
CASSSPPKTQYF
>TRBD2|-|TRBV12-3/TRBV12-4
CASSRGTSGSYEQFF
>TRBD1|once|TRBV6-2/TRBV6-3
CASRTQGSSQPQHF